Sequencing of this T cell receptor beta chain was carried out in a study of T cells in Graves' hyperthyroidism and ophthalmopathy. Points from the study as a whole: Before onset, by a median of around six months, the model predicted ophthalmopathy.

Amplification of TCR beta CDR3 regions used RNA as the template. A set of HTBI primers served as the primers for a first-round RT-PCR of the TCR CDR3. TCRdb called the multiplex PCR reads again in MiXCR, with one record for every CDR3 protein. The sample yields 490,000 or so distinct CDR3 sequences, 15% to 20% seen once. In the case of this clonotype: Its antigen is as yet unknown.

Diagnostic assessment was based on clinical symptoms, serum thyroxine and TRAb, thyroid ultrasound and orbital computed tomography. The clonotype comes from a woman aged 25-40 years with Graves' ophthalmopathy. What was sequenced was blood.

The CDR3 sequence is CASSSFHVGTQYF. CDR3 bases: TGTGCCAGCAGCTCCTTTCACGTGGGTACGCAGTATTTT. The chain employs TRBV13 and TRBJ2-3; D gene unclear. V shed 4 bases and J shed 8 bases, with 13 bases lying between them. Per germline, CDR1 PRHDT and CDR2 FYEKMQ (reference sequence). The CDR3 runs to 13 residues. The variable domain in full, completed from reference TRBV13 and TRBJ2-3, reads AAGVIQSPRHLIKEKRETATLKCYPIPRHDTVYWYQQGPGQDPQFLISFYEKMQSDKGSIPDRFSAQQFSDYHSELNMSSLELGDSALYFCASSSFHVGTQYFGPGTRLTVL.